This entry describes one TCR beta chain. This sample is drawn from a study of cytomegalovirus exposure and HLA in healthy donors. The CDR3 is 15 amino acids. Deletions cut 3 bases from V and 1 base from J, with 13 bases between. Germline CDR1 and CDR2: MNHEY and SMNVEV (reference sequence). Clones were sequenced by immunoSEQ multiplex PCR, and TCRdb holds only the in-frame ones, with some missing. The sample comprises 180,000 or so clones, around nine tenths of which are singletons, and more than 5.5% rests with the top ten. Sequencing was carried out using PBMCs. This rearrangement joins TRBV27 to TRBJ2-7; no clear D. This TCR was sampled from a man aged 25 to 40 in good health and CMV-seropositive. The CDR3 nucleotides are TGTGCCAGCAGTTTGGTCGTCAGGAGTTCCTACGAGCAGTACTTC. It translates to CASSLVVRSSYEQYF.